The rows below give T cell receptor beta chains drawn from one sample of a study of Ad26.COV2.S vaccination and SARS-CoV-2 variants. Sequencing used immunoSEQ multiplex PCR; TCRdb keeps in-frame clones, though not all of them. Seen here are about 350,000 clones, more than 75% observed once, and the top ten hold roughly 3.3%. This specimen consisted of peripheral blood, obtained in a trial of Ad26.COV2.S vaccine versus placebo. These receptors all stem from a person between 18 and 59 years old who received the Ad26.COV2.S COVID-19 vaccine or a placebo. Both conserved end residues are part of each CDR3. A D gene is named only where the DNA matches it firmly. Rows give clone size only sometimes, using once, few, many, or a class for an expanded clone.

>TRBJ2-1|TRBV2|NA|NA
TGTGCCAGCAGTGCCGGCAGGGGCCCTTACAATGAGCAGTTCTTC
CASSAGRGPYNEQFF
>TRBJ2-1|TRBV7-2|once|TRBD2
TGTGCCAGCAGCCAAAGGAAGGCTAGCGGGAGAAATGAGCAGTTCTTC
CASSQRKASGRNEQFF
>TRBJ2-7|TRBV3-1/TRBV3-2|NA|NA
TGTGCCAGCAGCCAACCAGGGACTCCGTTCTACGAGCAGTACTTC
CASSQPGTPFYEQYF
>TRBJ1-6|TRBV2|NA|NA
TGTGCCAGCAGGACAGGAACGGATTCACCCCTCCACTTT
CASRTGTDSPLHF
>TRBJ2-1|TRBV11-3|NA|TRBD2
TGTGCCAGCAGCCAAGAGGGGACTAGCGTATACAATGAGCAGTTCTTC
CASSQEGTSVYNEQFF
>TRBJ2-3|TRBV6-5|NA|NA
TGTGCCAGCAGTTATTTTCCGGGAGTAGCAGATACGCAGTATTTT
CASSYFPGVADTQYF
>TRBJ1-1|TRBV2|NA|TRBD1
TGTGCCAGCAGCCAACAGGGGCTAGACACTGAAGCTTTCTTT
CASSQQGLDTEAFF
>TRBJ1-2|TRBV6-2/TRBV6-3|NA|NA
TGTGCCAGCACCCCAGGGGTCGAACCCCATGGCTACACCTTC
CASTPGVEPHGYTF
>TRBJ1-1|TRBV30|NA|NA
TGTGCCTGGACTCAAGACGGAAACACTGAAGCTTTCTTT
CAWTQDGNTEAFF
>TRBJ1-6|TRBV5-6|NA|TRBD1
TGTGCCAGCAGCTCTGACAGGGGCAACTATAATTCACCCCTCCACTTT
CASSSDRGNYNSPLHF
>TRBJ2-3|TRBV27|NA|NA
TGTGCCAGCCGAGGACAGAACACAGATACGCAGTATTTT
CASRGQNTDTQYF
>TRBJ2-1|TRBV3-1/TRBV3-2|NA|TRBD1
TGTGCCAGCAGCCGTCCGGTGACAGGGGTTGACAATGAGCAGTTCTTC
CASSRPVTGVDNEQFF
>TRBJ2-3|TRBV6-2/TRBV6-3|NA|NA
TGTGCCAGCAGTGGACTTAGCGCCACAGATACGCAGTATTTT
CASSGLSATDTQYF
>TRBJ1-1|TRBV5-1|NA|NA
TGCGCCAGCAGCTTGGCTGGGGGCTTGAACACTGAAGCTTTCTTT
CASSLAGGLNTEAFF
>TRBJ2-7|TRBV6-5|NA|NA
TGTGCCAGCGGGCGACTGGAGGAGCAGTACTTC
CASGRLEEQYF
>TRBJ2-5|TRBV7-9|NA|NA
TGTGCCAGCAGCTTACAGGGGAGAGAGACCCAGTACTTC
CASSLQGRETQYF
>TRBJ2-7|TRBV27|NA|NA
TGTGCCAGTTCATTAGCCAGTTCCTACGAGCAGTACTTC
CASSLASSYEQYF
>TRBJ1-3|TRBV7-9|NA|TRBD1
TGTGCCAGCAGCTTACAGGGGGCCTCTGGAAACACCATATATTTT
CASSLQGASGNTIYF
>TRBJ2-1|TRBV7-9|NA|NA
TGTGCCAGCAAACAACTCGTCGCGGCCGCCGATAACAATGAGCAGTTCTTC
CASKQLVAAADNNEQFF
>TRBJ2-7|TRBV3-1/TRBV3-2|few|TRBD2
TGTGCCAGCAGCCTTGGACTAGCGGCCCACGAGCAGTACTTC
CASSLGLAAHEQYF
>TRBJ2-7|TRBV3-1/TRBV3-2|few|NA
TGTGCCAGCAGCCCTGCGGCCGGACTCAGCTCCTACGAGCAGTACTTC
CASSPAAGLSSYEQYF
>TRBJ2-7|TRBV10-3|NA|NA
TGTGCCATCAGTGAGGGGGGGTGGAACTACGAGCAGTACTTC
CAISEGGWNYEQYF
>TRBJ2-7|TRBV25-1|once|TRBD2
TGTGCCAGCAGTGAGGGGGGGGTTCACGGAGTCGAGCAGTACTTC
CASSEGGVHGVEQYF
>TRBJ2-7|TRBV7-9|NA|TRBD2
TGTGCCAGCAGCTTAGTGGGGACTAGCGTCTCCTACGAGCAGTACTTC
CASSLVGTSVSYEQYF
>TRBJ2-5|TRBV9|NA|TRBD2
TGTGCCAGCAGCGTAGGCCCAGCGGGGGAGAGAGAGGCCCAGTACTTC
CASSVGPAGEREAQYF
>TRBJ1-1|TRBV5-6|few|TRBD1
TGTGCCAGCAGCAGGGACAGGGGACAAGCGGGAACTGAAGCTTTCTTT
CASSRDRGQAGTEAFF
>TRBJ2-3|TRBV11-2|NA|TRBD2
TGTGCCAGCAGCCCCCGGGCCGCGGGGGGTGTCACAGATACGCAGTATTTT
CASSPRAAGGVTDTQYF
>TRBJ2-1|TRBV3-1/TRBV3-2|NA|TRBD2
TGTGCCAGCAGCCAGGCTAGCGGGACCTACAATGAGCAGTTCTTC
CASSQASGTYNEQFF
>TRBJ2-5|TRBV11-3|NA|NA
TGTGCCAGCAGCGCATCGGGGGCCCAAGAGACCCAGTACTTC
CASSASGAQETQYF
>TRBJ2-3|TRBV11-3|NA|TRBD2
TGTGCCAGCAGCTTAGGCCTAGCGGGGGCAGATACGCAGTATTTT
CASSLGLAGADTQYF
>TRBJ2-2|TRBV19|few|NA
TGTGCCAGTAGTATCCTCCAGGGCGCGAACACCGGGGAGCTGTTTTTT
CASSILQGANTGELFF
>TRBJ1-2|TRBV29-1|NA|NA
TGCAGCGTTGGGAGCTACACCTTC
CSVGSYTF
>TRBJ2-4|TRBV3-1/TRBV3-2|NA|NA
TGTGCCAGCAGCCGAGGAGACGTCGGGATTCCCAAAAACATTCAGTACTTC
CASSRGDVGIPKNIQYF
>TRBJ1-2|TRBV10-3|many|TRBD1
TGTGCCATCAGTGATGACAGGGGGCGGAGGACCTTC
CAISDDRGRRTF
>TRBJ1-2|TRBV7-2|NA|NA
TGTGCCAGCAGCTTAGGGTTTAACTATGGCTACACCTTC
CASSLGFNYGYTF
>TRBJ2-7|TRBV6-5|NA|NA
TGTGCCAGCAGTTACGCTGTCGGTGTCGGGTCCTACGAGCAGTACTTC
CASSYAVGVGSYEQYF
>TRBJ2-7|TRBV4-1|NA|NA
TGCGCCAGCAGCCTTGTATGGGTGGGGACGGCAGTCTACGAGCAGTACTTC
CASSLVWVGTAVYEQYF
>TRBJ1-5|TRBV12-2|NA|NA
TGTGCAAGTCGCTTAACGTCCAGGGCTGGTTGCAATCAGCCCCAGCATTTT
CASRLTSRAGCNQPQHF
>TRBJ2-5|TRBV28|NA|NA
TGTGCCAGCACCCCCCGGGGAGCGTACCAAGAGACCCAGTACTTC
CASTPRGAYQETQYF
>TRBJ2-3|TRBV21-1|NA|NA
TGTGCCAGCAGCAAAGGGGGCACAGGGTTGGGGTCAGATACGCAGTATTTT
CASSKGGTGLGSDTQYF
>TRBJ2-2|TRBV7-9|NA|NA
TGTGCCAGCAGCTCCAAAACAGCGTCCACCGGGGAGCTGTTTTTT
CASSSKTASTGELFF
>TRBJ2-7|TRBV5-6|NA|NA
TGTGCCAGCAGCTTGTTCGGCAGAGCGACAGGTGCCTACGAGCAGTACTTC
CASSLFGRATGAYEQYF
>TRBJ2-5|TRBV12-3/TRBV12-4|NA|NA
TGTGCCAGCCGATGGACGGAGAAAGAGACCCAGTACTTC
CASRWTEKETQYF
>TRBJ1-3|TRBV27|NA|NA
TGTGCCAGCAGTTTACGGGGACCCCTATACTCTGGAAACACCATATATTTT
CASSLRGPLYSGNTIYF
>TRBJ2-2|TRBV7-9|NA|NA
TGTGCCAGCAGCTTAGAACTATTTGGCATCGGGGAGCTGTTTTTT
CASSLELFGIGELFF
>TRBJ2-3|TRBV6-1|NA|NA
TGTGCCAGCAGTGAAGTCAACGGGGCCCCCTTAGATACGCAGTATTTT
CASSEVNGAPLDTQYF
>TRBJ2-7|TRBV11-2|NA|NA
TGTGCCAGCAGCTTAGTGGCAGGGGCTAAGTCAGCCGAGCAGTACTTC
CASSLVAGAKSAEQYF
>TRBJ2-1|TRBV11-3|NA|TRBD2
TGTGCCAGCAGCTTAGACTCCCCAGGACTAGCGGGAGGGCAGAATGAGCAGTTCTTC
CASSLDSPGLAGGQNEQFF
>TRBJ1-2|TRBV15|once|NA
TGTGCCACCAGCAGCGGGACAACCGGCCGGTATGGCTACACCTTC
CATSSGTTGRYGYTF
>TRBJ2-1|TRBV28|NA|NA
TGTGCCAGCAACCCAGGGGTGGGCTACAATGAGCAGTTCTTC
CASNPGVGYNEQFF
>TRBJ2-1|TRBV18|NA|TRBD2
TGTGCCAGCTCACCCGGGGGAGCGGGAGTCTACAATGAGCAGTTCTTC
CASSPGGAGVYNEQFF
>TRBJ2-7|TRBV11-2|NA|TRBD2
TGTGCCAGCAGCTTAGATAGGGCGGGGGGTTTTAGAGAGCAGTACTTC
CASSLDRAGGFREQYF
>TRBJ2-2|TRBV7-6|NA|TRBD2
TGTGCCAGCAGCTTAGGCCTCGAGCGGGATGCCGGGGAGCTGTTTTTT
CASSLGLERDAGELFF